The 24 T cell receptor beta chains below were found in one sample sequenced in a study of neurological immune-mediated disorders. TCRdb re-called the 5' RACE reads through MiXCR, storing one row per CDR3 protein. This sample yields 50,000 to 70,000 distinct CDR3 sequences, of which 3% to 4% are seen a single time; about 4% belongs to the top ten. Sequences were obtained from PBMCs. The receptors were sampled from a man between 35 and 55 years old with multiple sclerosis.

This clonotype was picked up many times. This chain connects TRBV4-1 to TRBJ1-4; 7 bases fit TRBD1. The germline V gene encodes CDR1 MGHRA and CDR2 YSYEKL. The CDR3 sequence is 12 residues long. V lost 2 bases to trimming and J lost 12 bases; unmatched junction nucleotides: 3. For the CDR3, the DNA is TGCGCCAGCAGCCAAAAGGGGACAGAACTGTTTTTT. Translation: CASSQKGTELFF.

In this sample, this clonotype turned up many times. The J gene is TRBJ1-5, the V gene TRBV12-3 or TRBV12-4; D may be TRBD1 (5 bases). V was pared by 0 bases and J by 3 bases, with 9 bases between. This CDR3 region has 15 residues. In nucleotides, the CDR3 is TGTGCCAGCAGTTTAGCCGACAGAGTCAATCAGCCCCAGCATTTT. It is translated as CASSLADRVNQPQHF.

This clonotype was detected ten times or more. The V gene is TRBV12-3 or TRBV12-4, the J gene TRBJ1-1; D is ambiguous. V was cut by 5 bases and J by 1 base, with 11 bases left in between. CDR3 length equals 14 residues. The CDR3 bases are TGTGCCAGCAGTCACATTATCGGGAACACTGAAGCTTTCTTT. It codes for CASSHIIGNTEAFF.

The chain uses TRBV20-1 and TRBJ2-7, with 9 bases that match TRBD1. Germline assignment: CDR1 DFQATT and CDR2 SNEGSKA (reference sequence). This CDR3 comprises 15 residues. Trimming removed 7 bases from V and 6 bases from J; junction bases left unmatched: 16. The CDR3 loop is CSDSLTGTGSGEQYF. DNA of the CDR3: TGCAGTGATAGCCTGACCGGGACAGGGTCCGGCGAGCAGTACTTC.

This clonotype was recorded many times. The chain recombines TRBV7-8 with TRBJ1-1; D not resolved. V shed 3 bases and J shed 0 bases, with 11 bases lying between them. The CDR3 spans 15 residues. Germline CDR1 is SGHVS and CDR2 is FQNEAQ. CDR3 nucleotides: TGTGCCAGCAGCTTCGAGGTCGGGATGAACACTGAAGCTTTCTTT. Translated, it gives CASSFEVGMNTEAFF.

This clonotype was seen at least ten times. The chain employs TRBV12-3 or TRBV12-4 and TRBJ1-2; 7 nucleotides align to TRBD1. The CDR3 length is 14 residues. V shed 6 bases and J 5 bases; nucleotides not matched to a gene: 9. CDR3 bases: TGTGCCAGCAGCCCTCCGGGACAGAGATATGGCTACACCTTC. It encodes CASSPPGQRYGYTF.

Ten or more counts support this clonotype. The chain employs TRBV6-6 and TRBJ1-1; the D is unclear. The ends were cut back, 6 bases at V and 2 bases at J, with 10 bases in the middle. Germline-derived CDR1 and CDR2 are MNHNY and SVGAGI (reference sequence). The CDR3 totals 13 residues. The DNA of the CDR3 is TGTGCCAGCAGCCTCAGTTCCAACACTGAAGCTTTCTTT. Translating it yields CASSLSSNTEAFF.

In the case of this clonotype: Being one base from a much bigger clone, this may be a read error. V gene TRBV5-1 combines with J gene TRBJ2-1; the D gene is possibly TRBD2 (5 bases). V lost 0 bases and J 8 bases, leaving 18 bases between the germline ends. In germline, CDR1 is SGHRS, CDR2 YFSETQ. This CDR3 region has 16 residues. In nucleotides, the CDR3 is TGCGCCAGCAGCTTGGTCCCGGGAAAGGGTTTGTATGAGCAGTTCTTC. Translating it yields CASSLVPGKGLYEQFF.

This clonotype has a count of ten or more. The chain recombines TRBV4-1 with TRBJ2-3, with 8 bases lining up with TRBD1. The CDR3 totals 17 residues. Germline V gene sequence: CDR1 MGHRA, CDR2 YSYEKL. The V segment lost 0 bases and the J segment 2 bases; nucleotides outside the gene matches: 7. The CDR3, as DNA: TGCGCCAGCAGCCAAGAGGCAGGGGGCTCTATCACAGATACGCAGTATTTT. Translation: CASSQEAGGSITDTQYF.

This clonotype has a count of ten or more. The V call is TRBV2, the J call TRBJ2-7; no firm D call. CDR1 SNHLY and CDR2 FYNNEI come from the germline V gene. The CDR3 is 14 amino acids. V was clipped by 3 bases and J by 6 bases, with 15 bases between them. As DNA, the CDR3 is TGTGCCAGCAGTGATTTGGATTCGATCCGCGAGCAGTACTTC. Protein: CASSDLDSIREQYF.

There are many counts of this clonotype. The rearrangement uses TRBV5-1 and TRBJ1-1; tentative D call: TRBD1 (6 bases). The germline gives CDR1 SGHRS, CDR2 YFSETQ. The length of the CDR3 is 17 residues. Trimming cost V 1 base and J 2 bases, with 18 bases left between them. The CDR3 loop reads CASSLNQGTRLNTEAFF. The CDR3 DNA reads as TGCGCCAGCAGCTTGAATCAGGGGACCCGATTAAACACTGAAGCTTTCTTT.

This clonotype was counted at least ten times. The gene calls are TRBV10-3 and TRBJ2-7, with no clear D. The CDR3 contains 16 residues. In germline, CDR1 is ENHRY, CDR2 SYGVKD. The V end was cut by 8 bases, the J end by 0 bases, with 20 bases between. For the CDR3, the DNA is TGTGCCATCGTCGCGTCCCGACCAGGTTTCTCCTACGAGCAGTACTTC. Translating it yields CAIVASRPGFSYEQYF.

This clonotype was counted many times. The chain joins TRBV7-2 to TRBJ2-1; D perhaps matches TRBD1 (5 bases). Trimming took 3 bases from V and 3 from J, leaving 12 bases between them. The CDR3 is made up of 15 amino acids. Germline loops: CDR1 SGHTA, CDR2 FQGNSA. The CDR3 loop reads CASSFVADNYNEQFF. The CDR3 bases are TGTGCCAGCAGCTTCGTTGCGGACAACTACAATGAGCAGTTCTTC.

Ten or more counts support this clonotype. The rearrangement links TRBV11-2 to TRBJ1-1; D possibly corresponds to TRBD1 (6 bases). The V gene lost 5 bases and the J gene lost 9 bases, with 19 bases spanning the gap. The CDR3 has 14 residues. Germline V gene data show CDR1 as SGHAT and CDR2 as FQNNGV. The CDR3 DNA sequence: TGTGCCAGCAGCCAATTGCGGGGGCAGTGGAAAGCTTTCTTT. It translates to CASSQLRGQWKAFF.

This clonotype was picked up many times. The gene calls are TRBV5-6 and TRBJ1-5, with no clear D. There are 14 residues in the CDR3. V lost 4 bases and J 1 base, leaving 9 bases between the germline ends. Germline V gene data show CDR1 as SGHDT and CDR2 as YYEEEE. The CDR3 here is CASSLMGSNQPQHF. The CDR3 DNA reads TGTGCCAGCAGCCTTATGGGCAGCAATCAGCCCCAGCATTTT. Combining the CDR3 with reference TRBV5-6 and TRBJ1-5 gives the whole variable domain DAGVTQSPTHLIKTRGQQVTLRCSPKSGHDTVSWYQQALGQGPQFIFQYYEEEERQRGNFPDRFSGHQFPNYSSELNVNALLLGDSALYLCASSLMGSNQPQHFGDGTRLSIL.

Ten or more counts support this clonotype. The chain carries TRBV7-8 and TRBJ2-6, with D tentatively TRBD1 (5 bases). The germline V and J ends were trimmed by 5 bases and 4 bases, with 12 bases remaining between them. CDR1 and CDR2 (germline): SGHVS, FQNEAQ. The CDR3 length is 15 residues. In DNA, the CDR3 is TGTGCCAGCAGCCCAAGGGGATCAGGGGCCAACGTCCTGACTTTC. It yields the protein CASSPRGSGANVLTF. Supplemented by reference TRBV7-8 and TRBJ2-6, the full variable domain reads GAGVSQSPRYKVAKRGQDVALRCDPISGHVSLFWYQQALGQGPEFLTYFQNEAQLDKSGLPSDRFFAERPEGSVSTLKIQRTQQEDSAVYLCASSPRGSGANVLTFGAGSRLTVL.

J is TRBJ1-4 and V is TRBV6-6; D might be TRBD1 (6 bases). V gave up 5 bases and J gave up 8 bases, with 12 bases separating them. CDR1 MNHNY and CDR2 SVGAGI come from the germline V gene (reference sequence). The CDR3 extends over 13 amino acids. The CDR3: CASSMTGPEKLFF. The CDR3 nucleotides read TGTGCCAGCAGTATGACAGGCCCCGAAAAACTGTTTTTT.

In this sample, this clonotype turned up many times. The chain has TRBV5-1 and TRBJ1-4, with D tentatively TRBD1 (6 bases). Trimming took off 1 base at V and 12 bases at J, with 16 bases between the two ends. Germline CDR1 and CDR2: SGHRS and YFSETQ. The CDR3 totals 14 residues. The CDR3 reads CASSLKAQGTELFF. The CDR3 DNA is TGCGCCAGCAGCTTGAAGGCGCAGGGGACGGAACTGTTTTTT.

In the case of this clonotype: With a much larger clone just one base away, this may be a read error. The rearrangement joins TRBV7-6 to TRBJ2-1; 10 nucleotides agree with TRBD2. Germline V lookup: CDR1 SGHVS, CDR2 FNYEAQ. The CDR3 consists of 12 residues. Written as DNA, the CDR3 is TGTGACAGCTGTAGCGGGGGGAATGAGCAGTTCTTC. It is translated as CDSCSGGNEQFF.

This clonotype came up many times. DNA of the CDR3: TGCAGTGCTACAAACCTGGCATTAACTAGGGAAGAGACCCAGTACTTC. Protein product: CSATNLALTREETQYF. This chain joins TRBV20-1 and TRBJ2-5, with D tentatively TRBD2 (5 bases). Germline V CDR1 and CDR2: DFQATT, SNEGSKA (reference sequence). V shed 4 bases and J shed 3 bases, with 21 bases lying between them. The CDR3 extends over 16 amino acids.

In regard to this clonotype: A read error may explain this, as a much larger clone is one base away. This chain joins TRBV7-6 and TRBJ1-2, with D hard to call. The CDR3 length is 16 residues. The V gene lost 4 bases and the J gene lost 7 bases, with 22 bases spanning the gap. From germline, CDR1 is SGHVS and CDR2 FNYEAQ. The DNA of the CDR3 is TGTGCCAGCAGCTCCGCGGGCCCGGGTGTTCCGAGTGGCTACACCTTC. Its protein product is CASSSAGPGVPSGYTF.

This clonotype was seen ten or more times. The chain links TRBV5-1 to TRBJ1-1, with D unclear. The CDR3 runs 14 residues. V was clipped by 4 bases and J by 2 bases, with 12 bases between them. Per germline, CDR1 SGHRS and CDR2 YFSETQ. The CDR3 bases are TGCGCCAGCAGCCCGGCGCTACATAACACTGAAGCTTTCTTT. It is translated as CASSPALHNTEAFF.

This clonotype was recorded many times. In nucleotides, the CDR3 is TGTGCCAGCAGTTTAGCCCTTGAGGGGGTGAGCAATCAGCCCCAGCATTTT. It yields the protein CASSLALEGVSNQPQHF. The chain employs TRBV12-3 or TRBV12-4 and TRBJ1-5; a possible D gene is TRBD1 (6 bases). Trimming shortened V by 0 bases and J by 1 base, and 13 bases separated the two germline ends. This CDR3 is built from 17 residues.

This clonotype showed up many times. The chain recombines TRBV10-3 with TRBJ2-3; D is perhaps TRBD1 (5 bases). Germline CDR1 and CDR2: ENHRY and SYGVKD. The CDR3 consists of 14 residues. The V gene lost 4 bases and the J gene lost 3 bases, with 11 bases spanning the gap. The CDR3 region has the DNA TGTGCCATCAGTGCGGGCAGGGTGACAGATACGCAGTATTTT. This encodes CAISAGRVTDTQYF.